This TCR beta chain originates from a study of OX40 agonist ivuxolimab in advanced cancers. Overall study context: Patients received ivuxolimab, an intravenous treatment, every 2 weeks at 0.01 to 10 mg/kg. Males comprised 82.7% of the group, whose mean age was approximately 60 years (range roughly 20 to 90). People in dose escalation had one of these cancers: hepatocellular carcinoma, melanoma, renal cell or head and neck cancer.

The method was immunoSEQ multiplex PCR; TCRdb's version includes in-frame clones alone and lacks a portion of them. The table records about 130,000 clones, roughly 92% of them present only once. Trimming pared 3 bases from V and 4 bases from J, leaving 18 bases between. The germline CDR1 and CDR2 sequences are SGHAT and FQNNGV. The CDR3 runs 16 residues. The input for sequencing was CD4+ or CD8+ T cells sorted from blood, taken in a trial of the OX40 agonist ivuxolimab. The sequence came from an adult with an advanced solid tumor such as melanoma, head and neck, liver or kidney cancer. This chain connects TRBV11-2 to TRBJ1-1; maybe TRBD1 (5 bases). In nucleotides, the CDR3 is TGTGCCAGCAGCTTTTCGAGCCAGGGCGGGGGCACTGAAGCTTTCTTT. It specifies CASSFSSQGGGTEAFF.